Listed here are 25 T cell receptor beta chains from one sample, sequenced in a study of blood T cell repertoires in COVID-19 (dated by TCRdb to the early 2020s). The library was generated by the immunoSEQ multiplex PCR assay. What TCRdb holds here is the immuneACCESS table cut down to in-frame rearrangements. Part of the clones is not present; checked against another copy, under half of the missing clones reflect an unresolved V gene, and the others are unexplained. This sample has under 200,000 clones in its table, and over 75% of those were observed once. The ten largest clones capture approximately 2.7% of the sample. The sample taken for sequencing was peripheral blood. The receptor source for this set is a man aged 35-49 years with active or convalescent COVID-19.

This sequence joins TRBV18 and TRBJ1-1, with D possibly matching TRBD1 (5 bases). CDR3 size: 14 residues. Trimming took off 5 bases at V and 3 bases at J, with 13 bases between the two ends. CDR1 and CDR2 from the germline V gene are KGHSH and LQKENI. This CDR3 reads CASSNQGRDTEAFF. CDR3 coding DNA: TGTGCCAGCTCAAATCAGGGCCGGGACACTGAAGCTTTCTTT.

The V call is TRBV9, the J call TRBJ1-5, with TRBD1 matching over 9 bases. V lost 0 bases and J lost 6; bases outside the gene matches: 4. The germline CDR1 and CDR2 sequences are SGDLS and YYNGEE. The CDR3 sequence is 15 residues long. In DNA form, the CDR3 reads TGTGCCAGCAGCGTAGGGGGGACAGGGATTCAGCCCCAGCATTTT. It translates to CASSVGGTGIQPQHF.

This rearrangement joins TRBV11-1 to TRBJ2-1; 7 nucleotides line up with TRBD1. The CDR3 loop spans 13 amino acids. The V gene's germline CDR1 is SGHAT and CDR2 FQDESV (reference sequence). After removal of 3 bases from V and 10 bases from J, the junction contained 6 bases not matched to a gene. The CDR3 sequence is CASSFNRGWEQFF. The CDR3 nucleotides read TGTGCCAGCAGCTTTAACAGGGGCTGGGAGCAGTTCTTC.

The chain joins TRBV28 to TRBJ1-5, with no clear D. The CDR3 consists of 12 residues. CDR1 and CDR2 (germline): MDHEN, SYDVKM. V was pared by 10 bases and J by 2 bases, with 9 bases between. CDR3: CATGLGNQPQHF. CDR3 bases: TGTGCCACCGGTCTCGGCAATCAGCCCCAGCATTTT.

The chain couples TRBV11-2 to TRBJ1-1; 9 bases fit TRBD1. CDR3 size: 18 residues. The germline V gene has CDR1 SGHAT and CDR2 FQNNGV. J gave up 1 base and V 4 bases, and 13 bases lay outside the gene matches. The chain's CDR3 is CASSSTRVGGQGNTEAFF. CDR3 nucleotides: TGTGCCAGCAGCTCGACCAGAGTGGGGGGACAGGGGAACACTGAAGCTTTCTTT.

The rearrangement links TRBV6-5 to TRBJ1-5; 10 bases align to TRBD1. Germline CDR1 MNHEY, CDR2 SVGAGI. This CDR3 has 15 residues. J was trimmed by 4 bases and V by 7 bases; bases with no gene match: 7. The CDR3 loop reads CASKVPGQGNQPQHF. In DNA form, the CDR3 reads TGTGCCAGCAAAGTTCCGGGACAGGGGAATCAGCCCCAGCATTTT.

This clone came up many times. The gene calls are TRBV28 and TRBJ2-7; the D gene is possibly TRBD1 (6 bases). The germline V gene encodes CDR1 MDHEN and CDR2 SYDVKM. The CDR3 runs 14 residues. V shed 5 bases and J shed 2 bases, with 13 bases lying between them. The CDR3 sequence is CASSNTGSPYEQYF. CDR3 DNA sequence: TGTGCCAGCAGTAATACAGGGTCTCCCTACGAGCAGTACTTC.

The V call is TRBV7-8, the J call TRBJ1-1; a possible D gene is TRBD1 (6 bases). CDR1 is SGHVS, CDR2 FQNEAQ, per germline. This CDR3 is 15 amino acids long. Trimming took off 4 bases at V and 7 bases at J, with 19 bases between the two ends. The CDR3: CASSSPGVKGIEAFF. CDR3 nucleotide sequence: TGTGCCAGCAGCTCGCCAGGGGTTAAAGGGATTGAAGCTTTCTTT.

The genes are TRBV2 and TRBJ1-6; D not certain. Germline CDR1 and CDR2: SNHLY and FYNNEI. The V end was cut by 3 bases, the J end by 4 bases, with 10 bases between. The CDR3 has 15 amino acids. As DNA, the CDR3 is TGTGCCAGCAGTGAGCGTGAACAGTATAATTCACCCCTCCACTTT. Its protein is CASSEREQYNSPLHF.

This chain uses TRBV10-2 with TRBJ1-5; TRBD1 agrees at 7 bases. This CDR3 comprises 15 residues. CDR1 WSHSY and CDR2 SAAADI come from the germline V gene. V dropped 3 bases and J dropped 3; count of bases not matched to a gene: 5. Here the CDR3 reads CASSERGHNNQPQHF. DNA of the CDR3: TGCGCCAGCAGTGAAAGGGGGCATAACAATCAGCCCCAGCATTTT.

Worth noting for this clone: Other DNA sequences of this sample code for an identical CDR3. The rearrangement uses TRBV9 and TRBJ1-6, with D tentatively TRBD1 (5 bases). Germline CDR1 SGDLS, CDR2 YYNGEE. The CDR3 totals 13 residues. Trimming removed 0 bases from V and 7 bases from J, with 5 bases in between. The chain's CDR3 is CASSVAGNSPLHF. For the CDR3, the DNA is TGTGCCAGCAGCGTAGCAGGGAATTCACCCCTCCACTTT.

The V gene is TRBV29-1, the J gene TRBJ2-4; 9 bases align to TRBD1. V gave up 0 bases and J gave up 9 bases; unmatched junction bases: 9. The germline V gene has CDR1 SQVTM and CDR2 ANQGSEA. The CDR3 runs to 15 residues. As DNA, the CDR3 is TGCAGCGTTGAAGATCCGGGGACAGGGTCTGGCATTCAGTACTTC. The encoded protein is CSVEDPGTGSGIQYF.

In this sample, this clone turned up a few times. The chain employs TRBV15 and TRBJ1-2, with 9 bases matching TRBD1. The junction had 6 bases not matched to a gene; V was cut back by 4 bases and J by 3 bases. CDR3 length: 15 amino acids. CDR1 is LNHNV and CDR2 is YYDKDF in the germline V gene (reference sequence). CDR3 amino acids: CATSTRRTGDYGYTF. Written as DNA, the CDR3 is TGTGCCACCAGCACCAGGCGGACAGGGGACTATGGCTACACCTTC.

The V gene is TRBV7-3, the J gene TRBJ2-5; no clear D. Trimming took 2 bases from V and 5 from J, leaving 9 bases between them. There are 13 residues in the CDR3. CDR1 SGHTA and CDR2 FQGTGA come from the germline V gene. The CDR3: CASSLSYKETQYF. The DNA of the CDR3 is TGTGCCAGCAGCTTATCCTATAAGGAGACCCAGTACTTC.

This clone was counted many times. V and J are TRBV6-1 and TRBJ1-5, with D uncertain. Trimming removed 2 bases from V and 5 bases from J, with 16 bases in between. The germline gives CDR1 MNHNS, CDR2 SASEGT. This CDR3 contains 16 residues. CDR3 nucleotide sequence: TGTGCCAGCAGTGAATGGAGTGTCGAGACGTATCAGCCCCAGCATTTT. It encodes CASSEWSVETYQPQHF.

This CDR3 is CAWRSFGQVNTEAFF. The CDR3, as DNA: TGTGCCTGGAGGAGTTTCGGCCAGGTGAACACTGAAGCTTTCTTT. The chain carries TRBV30 and TRBJ1-1, with no clear D. CDR1 GTSNPN and CDR2 SVGIG come from the germline V gene (reference sequence). The CDR3 consists of 15 residues. The V and J ends lost 3 bases and 0 bases respectively, with 14 bases between them. The whole variable domain, filled in from reference TRBV30 and TRBJ1-1, reads SQTIHQWPATLVQPVGSPLSLECTVEGTSNPNLYWYRQAAGRGLQLLFYSVGIGQISSEVPQNLSASRPQDRQFILSSKKLLLSDSGFYLCAWRSFGQVNTEAFFGQGTRLTVV.

V usage is TRBV5-1 and J usage is TRBJ1-4; 10 nucleotides align to TRBD1. Germline V lookup: CDR1 SGHRS, CDR2 YFSETQ. The V and J ends lost 4 bases and 6 bases, in that order; junction bases with no gene match: 6. CDR3 size: 15 residues. In DNA form, the CDR3 reads TGCGCCAGCAGCCAGGGGGGGACAGGGGATGAAAAACTGTTTTTT. This sequence encodes CASSQGGTGDEKLFF.

This clone has just one count. This chain joins TRBV7-9 and TRBJ1-5; maybe TRBD1 (5 bases). Trimming shortened V by 5 bases and J by 5 bases, and 7 bases separated the two germline ends. Looked up from germline, CDR1 is SEHNR and CDR2 is FQNEAQ (reference sequence). This CDR3 has 12 amino acids. The CDR3 loop reads CASSGGDQPQHF. DNA for the CDR3: TGTGCCAGCAGCGGGGGGGATCAGCCCCAGCATTTT.

This sequence joins TRBV4-1 and TRBJ1-6; unclear D gene. Germline CDR1 reads MGHRA; CDR2 reads YSYEKL. V shed 8 bases and J shed 1 base, with 12 bases lying between them. The CDR3 is made up of 15 amino acids. The CDR3, as DNA: TGCGCCAGCCGAGCCGCGGAGTCCTATAATTCACCCCTCCACTTT. It translates to CASRAAESYNSPLHF.

The chain employs TRBV5-4 and TRBJ2-7; 10 bases match TRBD2. Losses at the gene ends were 3 bases for V and 2 bases for J; bases not matched to a gene: 5. This CDR3 spans 15 amino acids. Looked up from germline, CDR1 is SGHNT and CDR2 is YYREEE (reference sequence). The CDR3 sequence: CASSSSGGAPYEQYF. The CDR3 nucleotides are TGTGCCAGCAGCTCGAGCGGGGGGGCCCCCTACGAGCAGTACTTC.

The V call is TRBV28, the J call TRBJ2-3; TRBD2 is a possible D gene (5 bases). CDR1 is MDHEN and CDR2 is SYDVKM in the germline V gene. V was cut by 7 bases and J by 6 bases, with 14 bases left in between. This CDR3 spans 13 amino acids. CDR3 sequence: CASTLDRGDTQYF. CDR3 DNA: TGTGCCAGCACCCTGGACCGAGGGGATACGCAGTATTTT.

The gene calls are TRBV11-2 and TRBJ2-3; 8 nucleotides agree with TRBD2. The CDR3 covers 16 residues. J lost 2 bases, V lost 4 bases, and 8 bases had no gene match. CDR1 and CDR2 (germline): SGHAT, FQNNGV. As DNA, the CDR3 is TGTGCCAGCAGCTGGGCGGGCGGGGGGCCCACAGATACGCAGTATTTT. Amino acid sequence: CASSWAGGGPTDTQYF.

This chain connects TRBV6-1 to TRBJ1-6; a weak D match, TRBD1 (6 bases). V was shortened by 2 bases and J by 9 bases, with 17 bases between the two germline ends. Germline V gene lookup returns CDR1 MNHNS and CDR2 SASEGT. The CDR3 runs to 16 residues. CDR3 in amino acids: CASSEWGRAGISPLHF. The CDR3 DNA is TGTGCCAGCAGTGAATGGGGGCGGGCCGGGATTTCACCCCTCCACTTT.

The V gene is TRBV7-2, the J gene TRBJ1-2, with TRBD1 as a possible D gene (6 bases). The CDR3 is 14 amino acids. The germline gives CDR1 SGHTA, CDR2 FQGNSA. Trimming cost V 4 bases and J 8 bases, with 17 bases left between them. In nucleotides, the CDR3 is TGTGCCAGCAGCTCCGGGACAACCCAGCGGGGCTACACCTTC. Its protein product is CASSSGTTQRGYTF.

The chain is built from TRBV28 and TRBJ1-2; no clear D. CDR1 is MDHEN, CDR2 SYDVKM, per germline. The CDR3 spans 13 residues. Trimming pared 7 bases from V and 2 bases from J, leaving 11 bases between. The DNA of the CDR3 is TGTGCCAGCACCCCCGGCGGAAACTATGGCTACACCTTC. It translates to CASTPGGNYGYTF.